This passage covers 16 T cell receptor beta chains from one sample sequenced in a study of sequential checkpoint blockade in melanoma. Assay: immunoSEQ multiplex PCR; the TCRdb copy retains only in-frame clones and omits some. Altogether 15,000 to 20,000 clones are present, 73% being singletons, with the ten largest covering 4.5% to 5.5%. Treatment noted: randomized to nivolumab then ipilimumab (arm A) or the reverse (arm B). The sequences come from tumor tissue (inferred from file names), collected from a patient given nivolumab and ipilimumab in sequence. These receptors originate from a human donor with melanoma.

The genes are TRBV18 and TRBJ2-5, with D uncertain. CDR3 length: 13 residues. The V and J ends lost 6 bases and 3 bases respectively, with 11 bases between them. Germline CDR1 KGHSH, CDR2 LQKENI. Here the CDR3 reads CASSLRREETQYF. DNA of the CDR3: TGTGCCAGCTCCCTCCGAAGGGAAGAGACCCAGTACTTC.

The chain joins TRBV5-1 to TRBJ2-7; TRBD2 matches at 9 bases. Germline V gene data show CDR1 as SGHRS and CDR2 as YFSETQ. CDR3 size: 15 residues. The V and J ends lost 1 base and 2 bases, in that order; junction bases with no gene match: 4. DNA for the CDR3: TGCGCCAGCAGCTTGACCAGCGGGGGGACCTACGAGCAGTACTTC. Amino acids: CASSLTSGGTYEQYF.

The chain links TRBV30 to TRBJ2-7, with a weak D call TRBD1 (6 bases). The V gene lost 3 bases and the J gene lost 4 bases, with 10 bases spanning the gap. This CDR3 is built from 12 residues. Germline assignment: CDR1 GTSNPN and CDR2 SVGIG (reference sequence). The CDR3 DNA sequence: TGTGCCTGGAGCCCGACAGGTTACGAGCAGTACTTC. This gives the protein CAWSPTGYEQYF. Supplemented by reference TRBV30 and TRBJ2-7, the full variable domain reads SQTIHQWPATLVQPVGSPLSLECTVEGTSNPNLYWYRQAAGRGLQLLFYSVGIGQISSEVPQNLSASRPQDRQFILSSKKLLLSDSGFYLCAWSPTGYEQYFGPGTRLTVT.

The chain couples TRBV19 to TRBJ1-2; the match to TRBD1 covers 7 bases. CDR1 LNHDA and CDR2 SQIVND come from the germline V gene (reference sequence). V dropped 6 bases and J dropped 5; count of bases not matched to a gene: 6. The CDR3 is 13 residues long. The CDR3 nucleotides are TGTGCCAGTAGGTTGGGACAGCTTTATGGCTACACCTTC. Amino acids: CASRLGQLYGYTF. Based on the CDR3 plus reference TRBV19 and TRBJ1-2, the full variable domain is DGGITQSPKYLFRKEGQNVTLSCEQNLNHDAMYWYRQDPGQGLRLIYYSQIVNDFQKGDIAEGYSVSREKKESFPLTVTSAQKNPTAFYLCASRLGQLYGYTFGSGTRLTVV.

The chain couples TRBV2 to TRBJ2-4, with 8 positions matching TRBD1. The CDR3 loop spans 15 amino acids. CDR1 and CDR2 from the germline V gene are SNHLY and FYNNEI. The ends lost 6 bases at V and 3 bases at J; junction bases unmatched: 7. The CDR3 nucleotides are TGTGCCAGCAGCCAGACAGGGGAAGGCAAAAACATTCAGTACTTC. It specifies CASSQTGEGKNIQYF.

As DNA, the CDR3 is TGTGCCAGCAGCCACTCGGAGACCCAGTACTTC. It codes for CASSHSETQYF. The J gene is TRBJ2-5, the V gene TRBV6-4; D call uncertain. This CDR3 spans 11 amino acids. The germline gives CDR1 MRHNA, CDR2 SNTAGT. V lost 6 bases to trimming and J lost 5 bases, with 7 bases between them.

This chain connects TRBV1 to TRBJ1-1. TRBV1 is a documented pseudogene. The length of the CDR3 is 14 residues. This chain's CDR3 is CASSRGVTNTEAFF. The DNA for the CDR3 is TGCGCCAGCAGCCGTGGGGTGACGAACACTGAAGCTTTCTTT.

J is TRBJ2-5 and V is TRBV19; D ambiguous. The V gene lost 1 base and the J gene lost 1 base, with 7 bases spanning the gap. Germline V gives CDR1 LNHDA, CDR2 SQIVND (reference sequence). The CDR3 loop spans 14 amino acids. The CDR3, as DNA: TGTGCCAGTAGTATAGTCGGCAGCCAAGAGACCCAGTACTTC. Translated: CASSIVGSQETQYF.

This sequence joins TRBV9 and TRBJ2-7; D gene uncertain. The CDR3 is made up of 14 amino acids. From germline, CDR1 is SGDLS and CDR2 YYNGEE. With 3 bases removed from V and 8 bases from J, the gap between germline ends came to 18 bases. CDR3 sequence: CASSGNKGSLQQYF. The CDR3 nucleotides are TGTGCCAGCAGCGGCAATAAGGGCTCGCTCCAGCAGTACTTC.

CDR3 protein: CASSQIGWRGTEAFF. For the CDR3, the DNA is TGTGCCAGCAGCCAAATCGGCTGGAGGGGCACTGAAGCTTTCTTT. This rearrangement joins TRBV14 to TRBJ1-1; a possible D gene is TRBD1 (5 bases). V was pared by 2 bases and J by 4 bases, with 14 bases between. Germline CDR1 is SGHDN and CDR2 is FVKESK. This CDR3 region has 15 residues.

The chain employs TRBV6-1 and TRBJ2-5; 9 bases match TRBD2. Germline V lookup: CDR1 MNHNS, CDR2 SASEGT. V lost 0 bases to trimming and J lost 5 bases; unmatched junction nucleotides: 4. This CDR3 spans 15 amino acids. For the CDR3, the DNA is TGTGCCAGCAGTGAAGCTGCGGGGGGGCAGGAGACCCAGTACTTC. This encodes CASSEAAGGQETQYF.

This chain connects TRBV11-3 to TRBJ2-1, with TRBD2 matching over 7 bases. Germline V gene data show CDR1 as SGHNT and CDR2 as YENEEA. This CDR3 contains 16 residues. The V gene end was trimmed by 6 bases and the J gene end by 3 bases; junction bases not matched to a gene: 11. The CDR3 here is CASSEAGGGLYNEQFF. CDR3 nucleotide sequence: TGTGCCAGCAGTGAAGCCGGCGGGGGACTCTACAATGAGCAGTTCTTC.

The rearrangement links TRBV11-3 to TRBJ1-5; TRBD1 might be the D (5 bases). Germline CDR1 reads SGHNT; CDR2 reads YENEEA. Trimming stripped 7 bases from V and 0 bases from J, with 13 bases between. This CDR3 contains 15 residues. The CDR3 DNA reads as TGTGCCAGCACCCTGGGGGGAAATAGCAATCAGCCCCAGCATTTT. This translates into CASTLGGNSNQPQHF.

The chain uses TRBV7-6 and TRBJ1-3; D is undetermined. The CDR3 has 15 residues. Between the trimmed V and J ends, which lost 0 bases and 4 bases, there was a span of 10 bases. Per the germline V gene, CDR1 is SGHVS and CDR2 is FNYEAQ. The CDR3 protein is CASSLAGVGGNTIYF. The CDR3 DNA follows: TGTGCCAGCAGCTTAGCGGGCGTGGGGGGAAACACCATATATTTT.

J is TRBJ1-5 and V is TRBV18; D is unclear. Trimming stripped 3 bases from V and 1 base from J, with 10 bases between. This CDR3 spans 15 amino acids. The germline CDR1 and CDR2 sequences are KGHSH and LQKENI. The CDR3 sequence: CASSPEGASNQPQHF. The CDR3 DNA reads TGTGCCAGCTCACCGGAAGGAGCGAGCAATCAGCCCCAGCATTTT.

The J gene is TRBJ2-1, the V gene TRBV6-7, with D maybe TRBD1 (5 bases). TRBV6-7 is given ORF status, its function remaining uncertain. V was shortened by 2 bases and J by 4 bases, with 12 bases between the two germline ends. The CDR3 spans 15 residues. The CDR3 bases are TGTGCCAGCAGTTACCGGCAGGGCGGATACAATGAGCAGTTCTTC. Its protein product is CASSYRQGGYNEQFF.